These 8 T cell receptor beta chains were sequenced from one sample in a study of cytomegalovirus exposure and HLA in healthy donors. Researchers ran the PCR with 60 Vbeta and 13 Jbeta primers. TCRdb's table, derived via immunoSEQ multiplex PCR, lists solely in-frame clones and lacks some. The table includes 140,000 to 150,000 clones, about three quarters detected once. Sequencing was carried out using PBMCs. Source of these receptors: a woman aged 25 to 39 in good health and CMV-seronegative.

In DNA form, the CDR3 reads TGCAGCGTTGAAGATCATGGGACTGTCACAGATACGCAGTATTTT. This sequence encodes CSVEDHGTVTDTQYF. The V call is TRBV29-1, the J call TRBJ2-3; D is possibly TRBD2 (6 bases). The CDR3 is 15 amino acids. The V end lost 0 bases, the J end lost 2 bases, and 12 bases lay between the germline ends. CDR1 SQVTM and CDR2 ANQGSEA come from the germline V gene.

The chain joins TRBV29-1 to TRBJ1-1; no clear D gene. This CDR3 comprises 12 residues. V dropped 3 bases and J dropped 2 bases, with 7 bases sitting between them. Per germline, CDR1 SQVTM and CDR2 ANQGSEA. CDR3 amino acids: CSVDSGNTEAFF. The DNA for the CDR3 is TGCAGCGTTGATTCAGGCAACACTGAAGCTTTCTTT.

The V and J genes are TRBV6-6 and TRBJ1-2; D is ambiguous. This CDR3 region has 11 residues. CDR1 MNHNY and CDR2 SVGAGI come from the germline V gene (reference sequence). Trimming took 6 bases from V and 5 from J, leaving 7 bases between them. In DNA form, the CDR3 reads TGTGCCAGCAGCCAACAGTATGGCTACACCTTC. Protein product: CASSQQYGYTF.

This chain links TRBV19 with TRBJ1-2; D is uncertain. The V gene's germline CDR1 is LNHDA and CDR2 SQIVND (reference sequence). This CDR3 has 13 residues. With 2 bases removed from V and 7 bases from J, the gap between germline ends came to 11 bases. The CDR3 nucleotides read TGTGCCAGTAGTATATACCGGTCCCGTGGCTACACCTTC. This gives the protein CASSIYRSRGYTF.

The rearrangement joins TRBV7-3 to TRBJ2-5; 8 nucleotides align to TRBD2. Germline lookup yields CDR1 SGHTA and CDR2 FQGTGA. The CDR3 is 14 residues long. The junction had 8 bases not matched to a gene; V was cut back by 6 bases and J by 5 bases. The CDR3 sequence: CASRSPGGVETQYF. CDR3 DNA: TGTGCCAGCAGGTCTCCGGGAGGGGTGGAGACCCAGTACTTC.

The V call is TRBV4-1, the J call TRBJ1-6; the D is unclear. Germline CDR1 reads MGHRA; CDR2 reads YSYEKL. The CDR3 length is 16 residues. V lost 2 bases and J 2 bases, leaving 10 bases between the germline ends. CDR3 in amino acids: CASSQPVSPYNSPLHF. The CDR3 nucleotides are TGCGCCAGCAGCCAACCCGTTTCCCCCTATAATTCACCCCTCCACTTT.

This chain connects TRBV6-5 to TRBJ2-3; D is uncertain. The CDR3 spans 15 residues. CDR1 is MNHEY, CDR2 SVGAGI, per germline. Deletions cut 2 bases from V and 1 base from J, with 10 bases between. CDR3 sequence reads: CASSYTASGTDTQYF. The CDR3 bases are TGTGCCAGCAGTTACACTGCTAGTGGCACAGATACGCAGTATTTT.

A few counts support this clone. The gene calls are TRBV30 and TRBJ1-3; tentative D call: TRBD1 (5 bases). V was shortened by 2 bases and J by 5 bases, with 16 bases between the two germline ends. This CDR3 has 15 amino acids. From germline, CDR1 is GTSNPN and CDR2 SVGIG (reference sequence). The CDR3 reads CAWSQSGGLRNTIYF. The CDR3, as DNA: TGTGCCTGGAGTCAGAGCGGGGGTCTCAGAAACACCATATATTTT.